This T cell receptor (beta chain) emerged from a study of a mutant IDH1 vaccine in newly diagnosed glioma. On the study more broadly: V12 took place at week 35, and V13 at week 47.

The assay was immunoSEQ multiplex PCR, and TCRdb's table has in-frame clones only and misses some. The repertoire includes some 33,000 clones, roughly 80% of them detected once, and approximately 10% sits in the top ten. Noted time point: week 35, safety follow-up. All doses held 300 ug of mutant IDH1 20-mer peptide, with topical imiquimod. Patients were given eight vaccinations, scheduled in weeks 1, 3, 5, 7, 11, 15, 19 and 23. V dropped 0 bases and J dropped 2 bases, with 5 bases sitting between them. This CDR3 has 13 residues. Germline assignment: CDR1 PRHDT and CDR2 FYEKMQ (reference sequence). In regard to this clone: What it binds is not known.

Overall study findings and caveats: Pseudoprogression apparently lacked any relation to changes in top peripheral T cell clonotypes.

This sequence joins TRBV13 and TRBJ2-7; no clear D. The material sequenced was PBMCs, taken from a glioma patient whose treatment included an IDH1 peptide vaccine. The sequence was obtained from a woman between 40 and 50 years old with glioma. In DNA form, the CDR3 reads TGTGCCAGCAGCTTAGGCTTCGCCTACGAGCAGTACTTC. It encodes CASSLGFAYEQYF.